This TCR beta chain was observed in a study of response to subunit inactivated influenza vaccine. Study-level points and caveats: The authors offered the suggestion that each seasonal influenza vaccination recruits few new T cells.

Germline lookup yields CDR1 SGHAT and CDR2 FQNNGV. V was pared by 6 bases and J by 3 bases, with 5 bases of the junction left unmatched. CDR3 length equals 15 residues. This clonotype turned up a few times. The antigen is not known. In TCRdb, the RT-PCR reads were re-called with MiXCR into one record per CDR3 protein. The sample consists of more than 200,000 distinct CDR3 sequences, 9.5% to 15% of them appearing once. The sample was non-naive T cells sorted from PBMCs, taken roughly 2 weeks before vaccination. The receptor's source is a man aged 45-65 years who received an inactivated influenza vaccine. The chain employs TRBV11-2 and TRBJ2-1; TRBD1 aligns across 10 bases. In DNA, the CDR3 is TGTGCCAGCAGAGCCGGGACAGGGGACTACAATGAGCAGTTCTTC. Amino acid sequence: CASRAGTGDYNEQFF.